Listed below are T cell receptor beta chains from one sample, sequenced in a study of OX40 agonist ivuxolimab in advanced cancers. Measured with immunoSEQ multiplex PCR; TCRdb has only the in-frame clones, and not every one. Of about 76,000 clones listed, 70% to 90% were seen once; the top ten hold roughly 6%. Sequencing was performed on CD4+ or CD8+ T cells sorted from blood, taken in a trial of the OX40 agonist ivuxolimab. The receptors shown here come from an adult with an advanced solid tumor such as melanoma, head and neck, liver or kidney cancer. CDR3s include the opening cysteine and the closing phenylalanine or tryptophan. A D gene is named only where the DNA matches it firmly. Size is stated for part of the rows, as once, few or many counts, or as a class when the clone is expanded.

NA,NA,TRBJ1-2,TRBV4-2,CASSQEVGSPYGYTF,TGTGCCAGCAGCCAAGAAGTAGGGTCCCCCTATGGCTACACCTTC
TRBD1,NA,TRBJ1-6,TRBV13,CASSPPPGQQNSPLHF,TGTGCCAGCAGTCCCCCCCCGGGACAGCAGAATTCACCCCTCCACTTT
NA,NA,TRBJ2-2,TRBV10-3,CAIRETTLGGELFF,TGTGCCATCAGAGAGACTACCTTAGGAGGGGAGCTGTTTTTT
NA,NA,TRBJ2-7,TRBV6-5,CASSYSIAGVVNEQYF,TGTGCCAGCAGTTACTCGATAGCAGGGGTAGTGAACGAGCAGTACTTC
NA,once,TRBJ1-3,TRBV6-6,CASSNGPGVGNTIYF,TGTGCCAGCAGTAATGGGCCAGGGGTTGGAAACACCATATATTTT
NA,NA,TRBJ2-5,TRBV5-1,CASSFGDQETQYF,TGCGCCAGCAGCTTCGGAGACCAAGAGACCCAGTACTTC
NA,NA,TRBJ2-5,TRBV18,CASSPGLGETQYF,TGTGCCAGCTCACCAGGGCTGGGAGAGACCCAGTACTTC
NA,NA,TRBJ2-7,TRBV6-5,CASSYAGTNYEQYF,TGTGCCAGCAGTTATGCCGGGACCAACTACGAGCAGTACTTC
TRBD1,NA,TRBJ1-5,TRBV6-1,CVSSSGGAGQPQHF,TGTGTCAGCAGTTCAGGGGGCGCGGGTCAGCCCCAGCATTTT
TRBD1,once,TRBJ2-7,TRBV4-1,CASSQVPYSGQATYEQYF,TGCGCCAGCAGCCAAGTCCCATACTCGGGACAGGCCACCTACGAGCAGTACTTC
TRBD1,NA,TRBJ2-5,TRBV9,CASSVGDRETQYF,TGTGCCAGCAGCGTAGGGGACAGAGAGACCCAGTACTTC
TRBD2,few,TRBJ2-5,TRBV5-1,CASNYGLAEKQETQYF,TGCGCCAGCAATTACGGACTAGCGGAGAAACAAGAGACCCAGTACTTC
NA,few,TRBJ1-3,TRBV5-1,CASSNRDTSGNTIYF,TGCGCCAGCAGCAACCGGGACACCTCTGGAAACACCATATATTTT
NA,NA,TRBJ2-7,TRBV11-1,CASSLGTAGYEQYF,TGTGCCAGCAGCTTAGGGACAGCCGGCTACGAGCAGTACTTC
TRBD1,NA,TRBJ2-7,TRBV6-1,CASTGYGQGAYEQYF,TGTGCCAGCACGGGATATGGACAGGGGGCCTACGAGCAGTACTTC
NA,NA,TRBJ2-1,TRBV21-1,CASVQDRDNEQFF,TGTGCCAGCGTTCAGGACAGAGACAATGAGCAGTTCTTC
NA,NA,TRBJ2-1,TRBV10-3,CAIRTVWSNEQFF,TGTGCCATCAGGACAGTTTGGTCCAATGAGCAGTTCTTC
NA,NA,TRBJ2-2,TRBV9,CASSVAGRPEHTGELFF,TGTGCCAGCAGCGTAGCGGGCAGGCCTGAGCACACCGGGGAGCTGTTTTTT
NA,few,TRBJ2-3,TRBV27,CASRSRVTLTDTQYF,TGTGCCAGCAGAAGCCGGGTAACCCTCACAGATACGCAGTATTTT
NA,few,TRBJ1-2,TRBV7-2,CASSTYPGTGFSNYGYTF,TGTGCCAGCAGCACCTACCCCGGGACGGGGTTTTCTAACTATGGCTACACCTTC